This T cell receptor beta chain derives from a study of cytomegalovirus exposure and HLA in healthy donors. Study-level results: TCR beta chain V- and J-gene trimming was linked, in a later analysis, to a missense variant in DCLRE1C.

The CDR3 has 15 amino acids. CDR1 and CDR2 (germline): SGHRS, YFSETQ. Germline trimming cut 4 bases from V and 1 base from J; bases unmatched to any gene: 2. In the case of this clone: Its antigen is unidentified.

A multiplex PCR was run with 60 Vbeta primers and 13 Jbeta primers. The protocol was immunoSEQ multiplex PCR, while the TCRdb copy is restricted to in-frame clones and leaves out a portion. The table lists roughly 110,000 clones, around 70% of them singletons. The sequence was obtained from a boy aged 10-17 years in good health and CMV-seronegative. The source material was PBMCs. The rearrangement uses TRBV5-1 and TRBJ2-2; 9 bases line up with TRBD1. CDR3 DNA sequence: TGCGCCAGCAGCCAGGACAGGGGGAACACCGGGGAGCTGTTTTTT. Translated: CASSQDRGNTGELFF.